Presented here are 8 T cell receptor delta chains from one specimen sequenced in a study of gamma-delta chains in newborns, infants, children. TCRdb called clones anew from the reads with CATT. The sample lists around 1,000 delta-chain clones; around 7.5% were seen once. Material: blood. The receptors originated from a child who was a newborn, infant or young child, either healthy, febrile or measles-vaccinated (not recorded which).

This clone was recorded a few times. Since a much larger clone is just one base distant, this may be a read error. Other nucleotide sequences in the sample specify the same CDR3. The chain is built from TRDV1 and TRDJ1, with a weak D call TRDD3 (5 bases). The CDR3 has 15 residues. Germline-derived CDR1 and CDR2 are TSWWSYY and QGS. CDR3 sequence (DNA): TGTGCCCTTGGGGAAGGGTACTGCTACACCGATAAACTCATCTTT. Its translation is CALGEGYCYTDKLIF.

This clone was recorded a few times. This CDR3 is also generated by other DNA sequences in the sample. The rearrangement uses TRDV1 and TRDJ1; possible D gene TRDD2, 9 bases. The V end lost 3 bases, the J end lost 7 bases, and 33 bases lay between the germline ends. The CDR3 sequence is 20 residues long. Germline-derived CDR1 and CDR2 are TSWWSYY and QGS. CDR3 sequence reads: CALGDFLPTPLGDAEVKLIF. CDR3 in DNA: TGTGCTCTTGGGGATTTCCTTCCTACGCCTCTGGGGGACGCGGAGGTTAAACTCATCTTT.

Concerning this clone itself: Given a much more abundant clone one base away, this may be a read error. The chain combines TRDV2 with TRDJ3, with 9 bases matching TRDD3. Germline V lookup: CDR1 GEAIGNYY, CDR2 EKD. The CDR3 extends over 18 amino acids. CDR3 region: CACDTYWGSSWGTRQMFF. The CDR3 bases are TGTGCCTGTGACACGTACTGGGGGAGCTCCTGGGGCACCCGACAGATGTTTTTC.

About this clone itself: A clone one base away is much larger, so this may be a read error. V usage is TRDV2 and J usage is TRDJ3; possibly TRDD3 for D (5 bases). The CDR3 is made up of 19 amino acids. V lost 0 bases and J lost 2, with 16 bases in between. Germline CDR1 reads GEAIGNYY; CDR2 reads EKD. CDR3 DNA: TGTGCCTGTGACACCGCGGAGGTTGGGGACCCCTGGGACACCCGACAGATGTTTTTC. Translating it yields CACDTAEVGDPWDTRQMFF.

In its sample, this clone ranks as large (0.1 to 1%). Other DNA sequences of this sample code for an identical CDR3. The V call is TRDV2, the J call TRDJ2, with TRDD3 identical over 9 bases. Unmatched junction bases numbered 1, after V lost 1 base and J lost 5 bases. The CDR3 is 14 residues long. Germline V lookup: CDR1 GEAIGNYY, CDR2 EKD. The CDR3 DNA reads TGTGCCTGTGACACGCTGGGGGATACAGCACAACTCTTCTTT. Protein: CACDTLGDTAQLFF.

In its sample, this clone is large. The same CDR3 is also encoded by other DNA sequences in this sample. The chain joins TRDV2 to TRDJ1, with TRDD3 matching 10 bases. Germline CDR1 GEAIGNYY, CDR2 EKD. Losses at the gene ends were 3 bases for V and 1 base for J; bases not matched to a gene: 7. The CDR3 loop spans 16 amino acids. The CDR3 here is CACDYWGMRVTDKLIF. The CDR3 region has the DNA TGTGCCTGTGACTACTGGGGGATGCGGGTCACCGATAAACTCATCTTT.

In the case of this clone: A read error may explain this, as a much larger clone is one base away. The rearrangement links TRDV2 to TRDJ3, with 10 bases that match TRDD3. The CDR3 consists of 18 residues. Per germline, CDR1 GEAIGNYY and CDR2 EKD. In DNA, the CDR3 is TGTGCCTGTGGCACCGCTGGGGGATACTCCTGGGACACCCGACAGATGTTTTTC. This sequence encodes CACGTAGGYSWDTRQMFF.

This clone was seen more than once but under ten times. One base away lies a much larger clone, so this may be a sequencing read error. This sequence joins TRDV2 and TRDJ3; D perhaps matches TRDD2 (5 bases). Trimming took 0 bases from V and 0 from J, leaving 11 bases between them. CDR1 and CDR2 (germline): GEAIGNYY, EKD. There are 18 residues in the CDR3. CDR3 residues: CACDTGGFPSWDTRQMFF. The CDR3 region has the DNA TGTGCCTGTGACACCGGTGGCTTCCCCTCCTGGGACACCCGACAGATGTTTTTC.